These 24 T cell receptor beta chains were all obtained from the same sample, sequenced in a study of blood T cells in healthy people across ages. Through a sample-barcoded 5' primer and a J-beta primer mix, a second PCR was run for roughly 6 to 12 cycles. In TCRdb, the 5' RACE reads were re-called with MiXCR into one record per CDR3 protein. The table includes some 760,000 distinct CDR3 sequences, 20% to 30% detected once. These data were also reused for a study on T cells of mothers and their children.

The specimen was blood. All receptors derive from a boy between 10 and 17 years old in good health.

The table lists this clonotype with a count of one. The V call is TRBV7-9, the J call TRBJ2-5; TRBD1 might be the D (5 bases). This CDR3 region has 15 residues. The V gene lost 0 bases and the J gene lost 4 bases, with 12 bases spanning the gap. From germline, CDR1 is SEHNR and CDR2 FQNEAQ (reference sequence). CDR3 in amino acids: CASSLADPRGETQYF. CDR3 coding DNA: TGTGCCAGCAGCTTAGCGGACCCAAGGGGAGAGACCCAGTACTTC.

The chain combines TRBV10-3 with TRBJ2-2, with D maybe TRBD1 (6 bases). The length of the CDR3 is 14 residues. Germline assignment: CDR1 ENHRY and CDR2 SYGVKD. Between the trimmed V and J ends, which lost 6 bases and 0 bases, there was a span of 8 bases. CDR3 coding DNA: TGTGCCATCAGGGACAGTTCGAACACCGGGGAGCTGTTTTTT. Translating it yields CAIRDSSNTGELFF.

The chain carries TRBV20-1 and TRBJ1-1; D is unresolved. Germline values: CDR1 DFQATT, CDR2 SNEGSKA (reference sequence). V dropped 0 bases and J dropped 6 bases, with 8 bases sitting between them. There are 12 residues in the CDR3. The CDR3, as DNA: TGCAGTGCTAGAGATTTACCATCTGAAGCTTTCTTT. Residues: CSARDLPSEAFF.

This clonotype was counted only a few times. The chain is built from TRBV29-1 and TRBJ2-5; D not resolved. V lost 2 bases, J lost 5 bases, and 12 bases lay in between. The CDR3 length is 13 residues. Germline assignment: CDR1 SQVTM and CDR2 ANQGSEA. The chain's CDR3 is CSVEPPGGETQYF. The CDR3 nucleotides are TGCAGCGTTGAACCCCCAGGTGGGGAGACCCAGTACTTC.

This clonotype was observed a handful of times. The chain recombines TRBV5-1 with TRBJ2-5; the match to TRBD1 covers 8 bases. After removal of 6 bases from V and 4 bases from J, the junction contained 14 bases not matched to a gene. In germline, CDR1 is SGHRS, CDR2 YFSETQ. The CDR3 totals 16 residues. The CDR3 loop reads CASIPPGQAAGETQYF. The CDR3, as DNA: TGCGCCAGCATCCCCCCGGGACAGGCAGCGGGAGAGACCCAGTACTTC.

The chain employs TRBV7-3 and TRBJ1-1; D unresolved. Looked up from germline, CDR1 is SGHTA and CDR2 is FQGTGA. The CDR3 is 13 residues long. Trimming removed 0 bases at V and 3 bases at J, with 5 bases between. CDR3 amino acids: CASSLTIDTEAFF. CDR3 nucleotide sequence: TGTGCCAGCAGCTTAACAATCGACACTGAAGCTTTCTTT.

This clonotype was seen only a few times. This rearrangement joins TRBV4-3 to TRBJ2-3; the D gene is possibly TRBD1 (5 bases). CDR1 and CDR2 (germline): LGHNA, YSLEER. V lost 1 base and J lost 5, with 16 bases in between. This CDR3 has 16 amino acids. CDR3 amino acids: CASSQVGPAHRDTQYF. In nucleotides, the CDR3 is TGCGCCAGCAGCCAAGTGGGGCCTGCACACAGAGATACGCAGTATTTT.

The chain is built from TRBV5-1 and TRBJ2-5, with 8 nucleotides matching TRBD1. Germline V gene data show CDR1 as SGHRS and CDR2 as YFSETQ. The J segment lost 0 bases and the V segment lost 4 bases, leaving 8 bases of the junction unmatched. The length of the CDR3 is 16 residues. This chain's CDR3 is CASSAGQGQNQETQYF. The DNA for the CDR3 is TGCGCCAGCAGCGCCGGACAGGGACAAAACCAAGAGACCCAGTACTTC.

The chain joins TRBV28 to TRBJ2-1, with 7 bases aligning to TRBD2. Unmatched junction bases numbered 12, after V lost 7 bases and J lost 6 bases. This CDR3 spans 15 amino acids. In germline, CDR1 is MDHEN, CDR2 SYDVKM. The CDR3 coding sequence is TGTGCCAGCACCCCAAGTAGGGGACTATTCAATGAGCAGTTCTTC. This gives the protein CASTPSRGLFNEQFF.

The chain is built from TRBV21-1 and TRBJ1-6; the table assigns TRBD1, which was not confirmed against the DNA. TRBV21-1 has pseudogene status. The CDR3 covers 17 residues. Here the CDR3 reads CASSKASGRHYNSPLHF. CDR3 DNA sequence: TGTGCCAGCAGCAAAGCGTCAGGGAGACATTATAATTCACCCCTCCACTTT.

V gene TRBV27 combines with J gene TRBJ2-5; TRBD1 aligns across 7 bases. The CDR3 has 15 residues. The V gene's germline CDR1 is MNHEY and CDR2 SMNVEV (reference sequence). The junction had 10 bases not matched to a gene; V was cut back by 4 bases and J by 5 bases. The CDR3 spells CASSSLTGLKETQYF. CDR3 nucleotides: TGTGCCAGCAGTTCCCTGACAGGGTTGAAGGAGACCCAGTACTTC.

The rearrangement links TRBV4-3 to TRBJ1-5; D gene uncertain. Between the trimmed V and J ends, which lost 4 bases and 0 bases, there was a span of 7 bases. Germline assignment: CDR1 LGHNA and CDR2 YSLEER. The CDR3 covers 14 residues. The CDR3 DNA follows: TGCGCCAGCAGCCTTCACAGTAGCAATCAGCCCCAGCATTTT. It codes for CASSLHSSNQPQHF.

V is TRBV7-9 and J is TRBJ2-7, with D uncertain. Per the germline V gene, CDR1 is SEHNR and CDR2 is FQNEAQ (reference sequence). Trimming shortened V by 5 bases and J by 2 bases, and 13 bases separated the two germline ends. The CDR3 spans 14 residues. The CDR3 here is CASSHPTVTYEQYF. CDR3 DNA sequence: TGTGCCAGCAGCCATCCCACAGTTACCTACGAGCAGTACTTC.

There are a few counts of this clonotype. Here the CDR3 DNA reads TGCAGTGCTAGAGTGACTAGCAGCGAGCAGTTCTTC. As protein: CSARVTSSEQFF. The chain couples TRBV20-1 to TRBJ2-1; 7 bases are a match to TRBD2. The CDR3 is 12 residues long. With 1 base clipped from V and 10 bases from J, the junction kept 4 bases outside the gene matches. Germline V gene sequence: CDR1 DFQATT, CDR2 SNEGSKA (reference sequence).

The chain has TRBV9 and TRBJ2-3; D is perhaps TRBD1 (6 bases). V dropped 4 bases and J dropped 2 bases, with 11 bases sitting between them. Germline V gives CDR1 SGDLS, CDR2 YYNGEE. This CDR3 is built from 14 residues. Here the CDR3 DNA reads TGTGCCAGCAGCCCCCACAGGGCCACAGATACGCAGTATTTT. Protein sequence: CASSPHRATDTQYF.

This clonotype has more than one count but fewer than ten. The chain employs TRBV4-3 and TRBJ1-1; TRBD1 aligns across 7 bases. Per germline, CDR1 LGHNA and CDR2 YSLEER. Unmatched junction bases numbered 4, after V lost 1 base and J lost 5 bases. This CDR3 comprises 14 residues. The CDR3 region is CASSQGRGGTEAFF. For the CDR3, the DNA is TGCGCCAGCAGCCAAGGCAGGGGGGGGACTGAAGCTTTCTTT.

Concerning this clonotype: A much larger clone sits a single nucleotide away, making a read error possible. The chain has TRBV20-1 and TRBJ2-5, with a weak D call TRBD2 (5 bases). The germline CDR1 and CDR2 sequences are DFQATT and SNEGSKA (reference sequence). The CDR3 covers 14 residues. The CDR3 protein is CSTRDGRTQETQYF. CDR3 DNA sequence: TGCAGTACTAGAGATGGCAGGACCCAAGAGACCCAGTACTTC.

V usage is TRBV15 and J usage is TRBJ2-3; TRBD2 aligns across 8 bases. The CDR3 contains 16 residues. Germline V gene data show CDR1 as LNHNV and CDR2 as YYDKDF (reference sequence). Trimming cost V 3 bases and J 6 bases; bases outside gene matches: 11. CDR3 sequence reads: CATSSPLAEGSDTQYF. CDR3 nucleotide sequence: TGTGCCACCAGCAGCCCACTAGCGGAGGGGTCGGATACGCAGTATTTT.

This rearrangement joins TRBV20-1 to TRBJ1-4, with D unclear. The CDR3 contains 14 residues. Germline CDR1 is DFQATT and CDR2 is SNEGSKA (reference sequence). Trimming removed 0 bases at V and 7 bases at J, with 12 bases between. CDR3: CSAREFETVEKLFF. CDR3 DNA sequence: TGCAGTGCTAGAGAGTTTGAGACGGTTGAAAAACTGTTTTTT.

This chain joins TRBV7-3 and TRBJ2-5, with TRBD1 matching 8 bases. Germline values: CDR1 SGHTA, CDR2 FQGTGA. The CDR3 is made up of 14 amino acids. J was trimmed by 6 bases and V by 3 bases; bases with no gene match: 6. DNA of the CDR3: TGTGCCAGCAGCTTCGACAGGGGACCAAAGACCCAGTACTTC. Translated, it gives CASSFDRGPKTQYF.

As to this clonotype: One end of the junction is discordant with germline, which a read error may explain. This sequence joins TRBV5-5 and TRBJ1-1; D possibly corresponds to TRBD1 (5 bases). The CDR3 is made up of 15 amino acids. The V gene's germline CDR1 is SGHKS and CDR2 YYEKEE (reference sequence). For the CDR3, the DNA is TGTGCCGGCAGCTTGGACAAGTTCATGGACACTGAAGCTTTCTTT. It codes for CAGSLDKFMDTEAFF.

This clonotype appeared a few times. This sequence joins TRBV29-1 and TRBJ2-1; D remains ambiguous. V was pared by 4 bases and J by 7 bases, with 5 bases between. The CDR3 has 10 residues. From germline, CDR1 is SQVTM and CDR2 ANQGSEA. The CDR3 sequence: CSVVWNEQFF. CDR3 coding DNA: TGCAGCGTTGTGTGGAATGAGCAGTTCTTC.

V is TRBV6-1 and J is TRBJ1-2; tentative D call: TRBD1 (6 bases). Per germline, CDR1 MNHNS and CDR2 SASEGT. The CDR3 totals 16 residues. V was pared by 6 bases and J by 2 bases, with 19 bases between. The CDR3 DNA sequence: TGTGCCAGCAGCCTGCATTCCGGGACATTAAACTATGGCTACACCTTC. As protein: CASSLHSGTLNYGYTF.

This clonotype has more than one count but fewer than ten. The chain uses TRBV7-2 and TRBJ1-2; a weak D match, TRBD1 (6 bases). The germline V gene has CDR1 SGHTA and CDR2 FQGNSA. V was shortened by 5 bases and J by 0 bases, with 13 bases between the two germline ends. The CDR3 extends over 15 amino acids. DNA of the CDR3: TGTGCCAGCAGCCCGCGGACAGATTCTAACTATGGCTACACCTTC. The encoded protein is CASSPRTDSNYGYTF.